This TCR beta chain derives from a study of metastatic and nonmetastatic thyroid tumors. The study, taken as a whole, reports: The reported finding was significantly higher TCR beta diversity in malignant thyroid tumors relative to benign nodules, in blood and tumor.

MiXCR re-clonotyped the PCR reads for TCRdb. This repertoire shows 30,000 to 35,000 clones, about a fifth found once; its top ten account for around 3%. From germline, CDR1 is SGHRS and CDR2 YFSETQ. This CDR3 region has 15 residues. Trimming removed 1 base from V and 4 bases from J, with 15 bases in between. The sample holds many counts of this clone. Its antigen is currently unknown. All patients reached thyroid surgery having received no treatment beforehand. Sample: tumor tissue. The rearrangement joins TRBV5-1 to TRBJ2-7; the D call may be TRBD1 or TRBD2 (5 bases each). The TCR sequence derives from a male donor with papillary thyroid cancer or a benign thyroid nodule (not recorded which). Some clones in this sample may be carry-over from other donors' samples. CDR3 sequence (DNA): TGCGCCAGCAGCTTGAGTCCAGGGACCTCGTACGAGCAGTACTTC. Translating it yields CASSLSPGTSYEQYF.